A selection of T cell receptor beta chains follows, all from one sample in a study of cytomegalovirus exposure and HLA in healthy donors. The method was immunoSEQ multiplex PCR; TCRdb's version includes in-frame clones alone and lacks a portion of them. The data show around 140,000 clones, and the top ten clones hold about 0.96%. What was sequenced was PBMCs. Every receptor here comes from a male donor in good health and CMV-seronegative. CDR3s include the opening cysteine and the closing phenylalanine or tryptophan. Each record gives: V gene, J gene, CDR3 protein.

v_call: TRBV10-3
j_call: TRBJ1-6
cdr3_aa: CAIRRDRGSGSPLHF

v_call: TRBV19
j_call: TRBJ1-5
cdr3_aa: CASSTARQTSRQPQHF

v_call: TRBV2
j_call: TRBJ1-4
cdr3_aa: CASSLLGPNEKLFF

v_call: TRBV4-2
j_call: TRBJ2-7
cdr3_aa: CASSRSGQGGSYEQYF

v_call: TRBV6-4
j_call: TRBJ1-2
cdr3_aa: CARGHSNYGYTF

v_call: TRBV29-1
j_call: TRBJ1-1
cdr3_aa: CSVSRGNTEAFF

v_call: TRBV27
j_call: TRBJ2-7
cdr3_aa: CASSLMGSSPYEQYF

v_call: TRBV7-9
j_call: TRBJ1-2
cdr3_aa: CASSGQVNYGYTF

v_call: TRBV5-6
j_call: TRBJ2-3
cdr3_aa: CASSLGLALATDTQYF

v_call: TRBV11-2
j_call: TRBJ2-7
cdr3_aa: CASSSSGGTQNEQYF

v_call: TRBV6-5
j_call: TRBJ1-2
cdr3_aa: CASSYRDKWKGYTF

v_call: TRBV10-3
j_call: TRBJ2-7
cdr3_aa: CAISSAYEQYF

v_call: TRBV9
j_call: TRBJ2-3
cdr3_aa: CASSPQGDTQYF

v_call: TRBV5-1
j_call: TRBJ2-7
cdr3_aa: CASSLGGGDEQYF

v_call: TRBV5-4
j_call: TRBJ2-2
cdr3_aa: CASSGVGTSGVTGELFF

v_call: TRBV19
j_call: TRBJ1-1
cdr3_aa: CASSDRRGLLYPEAFF

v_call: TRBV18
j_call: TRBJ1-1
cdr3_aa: CASSPPGDVPEAFF

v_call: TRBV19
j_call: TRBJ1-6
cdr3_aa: CASSIQAATGDDSPLHF

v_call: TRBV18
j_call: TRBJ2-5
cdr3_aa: CASSPLNLDRADQGQYF

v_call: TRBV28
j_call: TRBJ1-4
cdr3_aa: CASSLQGSGKKLFF

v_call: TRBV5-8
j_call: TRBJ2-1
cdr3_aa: CASSRTSISYNEQFF

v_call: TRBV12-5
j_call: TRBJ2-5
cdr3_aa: CASGSDSKETQYF

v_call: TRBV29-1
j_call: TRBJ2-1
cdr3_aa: CSVLRPDNEQFF

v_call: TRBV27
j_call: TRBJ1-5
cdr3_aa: CASSLTGEYFGQPQHF

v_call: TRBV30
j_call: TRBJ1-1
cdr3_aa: CAWSVQGNTEAFF

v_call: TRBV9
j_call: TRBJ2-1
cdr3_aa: CASSVGLAGNNEQFF

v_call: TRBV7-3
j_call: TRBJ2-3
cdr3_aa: CASSIRDSFTDTQYF

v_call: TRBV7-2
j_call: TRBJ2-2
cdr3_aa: CASSLHTSAGELFF

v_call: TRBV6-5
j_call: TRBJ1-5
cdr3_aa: CASSYLSPRSNQPQHF

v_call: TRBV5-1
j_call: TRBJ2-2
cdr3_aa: CASSSDRGPGTGELFF

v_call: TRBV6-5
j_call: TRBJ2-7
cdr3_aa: CASSYGGRQLEYEQYF

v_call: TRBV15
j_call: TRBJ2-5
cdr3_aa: CATSGRLGWRETQYF

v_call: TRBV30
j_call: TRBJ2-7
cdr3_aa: CAWSGPRTGSYEQYF

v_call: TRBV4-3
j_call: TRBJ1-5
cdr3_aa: CASSLRGGNQPQHF

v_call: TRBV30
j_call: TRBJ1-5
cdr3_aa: CAWSVGLRVNQPQHF

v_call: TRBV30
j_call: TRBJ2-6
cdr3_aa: CAWSRTGPNSGANVLTF

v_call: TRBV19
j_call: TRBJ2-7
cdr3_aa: CASNSGGRSYEQYF

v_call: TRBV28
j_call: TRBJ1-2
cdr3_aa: CASSSGRAYGYTF

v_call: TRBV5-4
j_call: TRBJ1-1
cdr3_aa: CASSRGQGRDTEAFF